The 30 T cell receptor beta chains below were found in one sample sequenced in a study of T cells in Graves' hyperthyroidism and ophthalmopathy. Amplification yielded TCR beta CDR3 regions, with RNA transcripts as the source. TCR CDR3 underwent first-round RT-PCR with the HTBI primer set. One entry per CDR3 protein results from TCRdb running MiXCR on the multiplex PCR reads. This table holds roughly 550,000 distinct CDR3 sequences, roughly a sixth found once. Material for sequencing was blood. These receptors were obtained from a woman aged 25 to 39 with Graves' ophthalmopathy.

In this sample, this clonotype turned up many times. The chain recombines TRBV4-1 with TRBJ2-7, with D unclear. Per the germline V gene, CDR1 is MGHRA and CDR2 is YSYEKL. V lost 4 bases and J 5 bases, leaving 18 bases between the germline ends. The CDR3 extends over 15 amino acids. CDR3 coding DNA: TGCGCCAGCAGCCCAGACCCTAGGATCCCGGACGAGCAGTACTTC. It is translated as CASSPDPRIPDEQYF.

This chain connects TRBV5-1 to TRBJ1-1; 7 bases map to TRBD1. Germline V CDR1 and CDR2: SGHRS, YFSETQ. The CDR3 totals 17 residues. The trim removed 1 base at V and 0 bases at J, leaving 9 bases unmatched. CDR3 residues: CASSLTTTGLMNTEAFF. CDR3 in DNA: TGCGCCAGCAGCTTGACAACGACAGGGCTCATGAACACTGAAGCTTTCTTT. The full variable domain, with the rest looked up from reference TRBV5-1 and TRBJ1-1, is KAGVTQTPRYLIKTRGQQVTLSCSPISGHRSVSWYQQTPGQGLQFLFEYFSETQRNKGNFPGRFSGRQFSNSRSEMNVSTLELGDSALYLCASSLTTTGLMNTEAFFGQGTRLTVV.

In this sample, this clonotype turned up a few times. This chain connects TRBV7-9 to TRBJ1-4; D unresolved. Per germline, CDR1 SEHNR and CDR2 FQNEAQ (reference sequence). Trimming stripped 7 bases from V and 3 bases from J, with 3 bases between. There are 11 residues in the CDR3. The CDR3 region is CASTPNEKLFF. CDR3 DNA: TGTGCCAGCACCCCTAATGAAAAACTGTTTTTT.

This clonotype was seen only a few times. The rearrangement joins TRBV28 to TRBJ2-5, with a weak D call TRBD1 (6 bases). V lost 0 bases, J lost 1 base, and 6 bases lay in between. The CDR3 is 14 amino acids. CDR1 is MDHEN, CDR2 SYDVKM, per germline. CDR3 protein: CASSLWDSQETQYF. The CDR3 DNA follows: TGTGCCAGCAGTTTATGGGACAGCCAAGAGACCCAGTACTTC.

The rearrangement joins TRBV6-2 or TRBV6-3 to TRBJ1-5; weak D call: TRBD1 (6 bases). Germline V gene lookup returns CDR1 MNHEY and CDR2 SVGEGT. The CDR3 spans 15 residues. Trimming shortened V by 6 bases and J by 3 bases, and 15 bases separated the two germline ends. For the CDR3, the DNA is TGTGCCAGCAGGGCGTCGGGACACCTCAATCAGCCCCAGCATTTT. This codes for CASRASGHLNQPQHF.

V is TRBV6-5 and J is TRBJ1-2; D may be TRBD1 (5 bases). Trimming took 2 bases from V and 4 from J, leaving 8 bases between them. Looked up from germline, CDR1 is MNHEY and CDR2 is SVGAGI. This CDR3 is built from 13 residues. The CDR3 loop reads CASSYPGFYGYTF. CDR3 in DNA: TGTGCCAGCAGTTACCCAGGGTTCTATGGCTACACCTTC.

In its sample, this clonotype was seen a few times. The chain employs TRBV9 and TRBJ1-3; maybe TRBD1 (5 bases). Germline V gene lookup returns CDR1 SGDLS and CDR2 YYNGEE. The CDR3 contains 14 residues. Trimming took 4 bases from V and 4 from J, leaving 12 bases between them. The CDR3 DNA is TGTGCCAGCAGCCCCCCCAGGGACGGAAACACCATATATTTT. It is translated as CASSPPRDGNTIYF.

There are many counts of this clonotype. The V gene is TRBV3-1, the J gene TRBJ1-1; D gene unclear. The ends were cut back, 7 bases at V and 1 base at J, with 7 bases in the middle. The CDR3 is made up of 12 amino acids. From germline, CDR1 is LGHDT and CDR2 YNNKEL (reference sequence). The CDR3 DNA reads TGTGCCAGCACCGCCGGGAACACTGAAGCTTTCTTT. Residues: CASTAGNTEAFF.

This clonotype turned up a few times. The J gene is TRBJ2-3, the V gene TRBV20-1, with D possibly matching TRBD1 (6 bases). The CDR3 loop spans 13 amino acids. Trimming removed 6 bases at V and 1 base at J, with 11 bases between. CDR1 is DFQATT and CDR2 is SNEGSKA in the germline V gene (reference sequence). In DNA form, the CDR3 reads TGCAGTGCAGGGGGACGGGGCACAGATACGCAGTATTTT. Translated, it gives CSAGGRGTDTQYF.

This clonotype was found a few times. The chain couples TRBV7-9 to TRBJ1-2; unclear D gene. The germline gives CDR1 SEHNR, CDR2 FQNEAQ (reference sequence). V was pared by 5 bases and J by 8 bases, with 21 bases between. CDR3 length: 15 residues. The CDR3 DNA reads TGTGCCAGCAGCGGCATTGGTGGGGTATTAGAAGGCTACACCTTC. It is translated as CASSGIGGVLEGYTF.

The J gene is TRBJ2-1, the V gene TRBV29-1; D remains ambiguous. The CDR3 contains 15 residues. Germline V gene data show CDR1 as SQVTM and CDR2 as ANQGSEA. Trimming took 1 base from V and 2 from J, leaving 12 bases between them. The CDR3 DNA reads as TGCAGCGTTGAAGGGATAGTCAGCACCTACAATGAGCAGTTCTTC. Residues: CSVEGIVSTYNEQFF.

This clonotype was detected many times. V usage is TRBV27 and J usage is TRBJ2-7; TRBD1 matches at 11 bases. Unmatched junction bases numbered 7, after V lost 5 bases and J lost 4 bases. Germline V lookup: CDR1 MNHEY, CDR2 SMNVEV (reference sequence). This CDR3 is 15 amino acids long. In DNA form, the CDR3 reads TGTGCCAGCAGTCACGGGACAGGGGGTCGTTACGAGCAGTACTTC. Residues: CASSHGTGGRYEQYF.

The sample holds many counts of this clonotype. The chain employs TRBV29-1 and TRBJ2-1, with 7 bases identical to TRBD2. V shed 5 bases, J shed 1 base, and the junction held 11 bases outside the gene matches. The CDR3 loop spans 16 amino acids. CDR1 is SQVTM and CDR2 is ANQGSEA in the germline V gene. The CDR3 nucleotides are TGCAGCGTTACGGTGGCGGGGGAAGGGTCCTACAATGAGCAGTTCTTC. It is translated as CSVTVAGEGSYNEQFF.

This clonotype was counted ten times or more. The chain combines TRBV4-1 with TRBJ1-2, with D possibly being TRBD1 (5 bases). In germline, CDR1 is MGHRA, CDR2 YSYEKL. Trimming removed 0 bases from V and 3 bases from J, with 14 bases in between. The CDR3 extends over 16 amino acids. The CDR3 reads CASSQEDKTAYYGYTF. DNA for the CDR3: TGCGCCAGCAGCCAAGAAGACAAGACAGCCTACTATGGCTACACCTTC.

In its sample, this clonotype was seen a few times. This chain uses TRBV4-2 with TRBJ2-1; TRBD2 agrees at 11 bases. The CDR3 has 17 residues. Trimming cost V 0 bases and J 9 bases; bases outside gene matches: 10. Germline CDR1 reads LGHNA; CDR2 reads YNFKEQ. CDR3 amino acids: CASSQDPPLAGVGEQFF. DNA of the CDR3: TGTGCCAGCAGCCAAGATCCACCACTAGCGGGAGTTGGTGAGCAGTTCTTC.

This clonotype was observed at least ten times. This rearrangement joins TRBV7-6 to TRBJ2-3; 11 nucleotides line up with TRBD1. Losses at the gene ends were 4 bases for V and 1 base for J; bases not matched to a gene: 13. The CDR3 contains 19 residues. Germline lookup yields CDR1 SGHVS and CDR2 FNYEAQ. CDR3 protein: CASSSRTGGLPSRTDTQYF. In DNA, the CDR3 is TGTGCCAGCAGCTCCCGGACAGGGGGCTTACCTTCCCGCACAGATACGCAGTATTTT.

The rearrangement joins TRBV4-1 to TRBJ2-7; weak D call: TRBD1 (6 bases). This CDR3 contains 17 residues. V was clipped by 2 bases and J by 0 bases, with 17 bases between them. From germline, CDR1 is MGHRA and CDR2 YSYEKL. The CDR3 DNA follows: TGCGCCAGCAGCCAACGGTTCACAGGGACGTTCTCCTACGAGCAGTACTTC. Residues: CASSQRFTGTFSYEQYF.

The J gene is TRBJ1-1, the V gene TRBV13; a possible D gene is TRBD1 (6 bases). The V end lost 9 bases, the J end lost 1 base, and 15 bases lay between the germline ends. The CDR3 runs to 14 residues. Germline CDR1 reads PRHDT; CDR2 reads FYEKMQ (reference sequence). CDR3 loop: CASEGHSTNTEAFF. The DNA for the CDR3 is TGTGCCAGTGAGGGACATTCGACGAACACTGAAGCTTTCTTT.

This clonotype was seen ten or more times. This chain connects TRBV20-1 to TRBJ1-6, with TRBD1 matching over 7 bases. Germline trimming cut 4 bases from V and 8 bases from J; bases unmatched to any gene: 2. CDR3 length equals 12 residues. Germline V gene sequence: CDR1 DFQATT, CDR2 SNEGSKA (reference sequence). The CDR3: CSAKDRDSPLHF. For the CDR3, the DNA is TGCAGTGCTAAAGACAGGGATTCACCCCTCCACTTT.

This CDR3 reads CAGKGGPNTGELFF. CDR3 DNA: TGTGCCGGAAAGGGGGGACCGAACACCGGGGAGCTGTTTTTT. V gene TRBV11-1 combines with J gene TRBJ2-2; D could derive from TRBD1 or TRBD2 (6 bases each). V lost 11 bases and J lost 0, with 13 bases in between. CDR3 length: 14 residues. Germline V gene data show CDR1 as SGHAT and CDR2 as FQDESV (reference sequence).

This clonotype occurred many times. The V call is TRBV20-1, the J call TRBJ2-5, with D possibly being TRBD2 (5 bases). The V gene's germline CDR1 is DFQATT and CDR2 SNEGSKA (reference sequence). Trimming shortened V by 6 bases and J by 5 bases, and 19 bases separated the two germline ends. CDR3 size: 14 residues. The DNA for the CDR3 is TGCAGTGCCGAAGGCGACCTAAGGAGGGAGACCCAGTACTTC. Its translation: CSAEGDLRRETQYF.

J is TRBJ1-2 and V is TRBV4-1, with D possibly TRBD1 on 5 matching bases. The germline CDR1 and CDR2 sequences are MGHRA and YSYEKL. The ends were cut back, 0 bases at V and 6 bases at J, with 14 bases in the middle. The CDR3 has 15 amino acids. In nucleotides, the CDR3 is TGCGCCAGCAGCCAAGATCTCGGCCAGGGTGATGGCTACACCTTC. Protein: CASSQDLGQGDGYTF.

This clonotype was counted a few times. The chain uses TRBV27 and TRBJ2-3, with D tentatively TRBD2 (5 bases). V lost 5 bases, J lost 5 bases, and 17 bases lay in between. The CDR3 runs 15 residues. Germline lookup yields CDR1 MNHEY and CDR2 SMNVEV (reference sequence). The CDR3 loop reads CASSPLTRKGDTQYF. CDR3 coding DNA: TGTGCCAGCAGTCCCCTAACTAGGAAAGGAGATACGCAGTATTTT.

This clonotype was observed once. This chain joins TRBV7-2 and TRBJ1-5, with TRBD1 identical over 7 bases. Germline V CDR1 and CDR2: SGHTA, FQGNSA. The length of the CDR3 is 15 residues. The V and J ends lost 4 bases and 3 bases, in that order; junction bases with no gene match: 6. The DNA of the CDR3 is TGTGCCAGCAGCTCCAAGACAGGGACCAATCAGCCCCAGCATTTT. As protein: CASSSKTGTNQPQHF.

This clonotype came up a few times. The chain carries TRBV6-1 and TRBJ2-2; D may correspond to TRBD1 or TRBD2 (5 bases each). The CDR3 extends over 15 amino acids. The V gene's germline CDR1 is MNHNS and CDR2 SASEGT. Trimming cost V 2 bases and J 1 base, with 8 bases left between them. The CDR3 here is CASSENGGNTGELFF. The DNA of the CDR3 is TGTGCCAGCAGTGAAAATGGGGGGAACACCGGGGAGCTGTTTTTT.

This clonotype was counted a few times. The V call is TRBV10-2, the J call TRBJ2-7, with a tentative D call TRBD2 (5 bases). V was pared by 10 bases and J by 6 bases, with 13 bases between. Germline CDR1 and CDR2: WSHSY and SAAADI. The CDR3 consists of 11 residues. CDR3 protein: CATHWAGEQYF. In DNA form, the CDR3 reads TGCGCCACCCACTGGGCGGGCGAGCAGTACTTC.

This clonotype was recorded many times. This sequence joins TRBV7-2 and TRBJ2-3, with D tentatively TRBD2 (5 bases). The V end lost 1 base, the J end lost 5 bases, and 16 bases lay between the germline ends. In germline, CDR1 is SGHTA, CDR2 FQGNSA. The CDR3 is 16 residues long. The CDR3, as DNA: TGTGCCAGCAGCTTAGTCGTGGGAGTGGGAGAAGATACGCAGTATTTT. It is translated as CASSLVVGVGEDTQYF. Supplemented by reference TRBV7-2 and TRBJ2-3, the full variable domain reads GAGVSQSPSNKVTEKGKDVELRCDPISGHTALYWYRQSLGQGLEFLIYFQGNSAPDKSGLPSDRFSAERTGGSVSTLTIQRTQQEDSAVYLCASSLVVGVGEDTQYFGPGTRLTVL.

In this sample, this clonotype turned up a few times. CDR3 nucleotides: TGTGCCAGCAAAGAATGGGACCAAGAGACCCAGTACTTC. Residues: CASKEWDQETQYF. The chain couples TRBV27 to TRBJ2-5, with D hard to call. CDR1 and CDR2 from the germline V gene are MNHEY and SMNVEV (reference sequence). V was pared by 7 bases and J by 0 bases, with 9 bases between. The CDR3 covers 13 residues.

This clonotype was detected only a few times. CDR3 sequence: CASSRPLNRGGHTEAFF. CDR3 bases: TGTGCCAGTAGTCGCCCCCTCAACCGGGGGGGGCACACTGAAGCTTTCTTT. The J gene is TRBJ1-1, the V gene TRBV19, with D tentatively TRBD1 (6 bases). V lost 5 bases to trimming and J lost 3 bases, with 22 bases between them. This CDR3 is 17 amino acids long. Germline V gene sequence: CDR1 LNHDA, CDR2 SQIVND (reference sequence).

This clonotype was seen many times. The J gene is TRBJ2-3, the V gene TRBV29-1, with a weak D call TRBD2 (5 bases). The CDR3 runs to 18 residues. Germline V gene sequence: CDR1 SQVTM, CDR2 ANQGSEA. V gave up 5 bases and J gave up 2 bases, with 26 bases separating them. CDR3 amino acids: CSVYLHVLEAQTTDTQYF. CDR3 nucleotide sequence: TGCAGCGTTTATTTACATGTCTTGGAGGCACAAACCACAGATACGCAGTATTTT.